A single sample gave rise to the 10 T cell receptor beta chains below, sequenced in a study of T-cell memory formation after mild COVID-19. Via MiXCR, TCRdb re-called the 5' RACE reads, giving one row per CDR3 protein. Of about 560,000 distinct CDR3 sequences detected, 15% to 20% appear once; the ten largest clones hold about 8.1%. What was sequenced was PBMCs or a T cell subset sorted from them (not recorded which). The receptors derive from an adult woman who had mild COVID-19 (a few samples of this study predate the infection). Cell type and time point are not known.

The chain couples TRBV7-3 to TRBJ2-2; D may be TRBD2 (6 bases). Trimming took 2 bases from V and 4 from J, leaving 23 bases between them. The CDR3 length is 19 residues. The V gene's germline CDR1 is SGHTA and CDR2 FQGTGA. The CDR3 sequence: CASSLSPGMGDGGTGELFF. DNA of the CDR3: TGTGCCAGCAGCTTATCCCCTGGAATGGGGGACGGGGGCACCGGGGAGCTGTTTTTT.

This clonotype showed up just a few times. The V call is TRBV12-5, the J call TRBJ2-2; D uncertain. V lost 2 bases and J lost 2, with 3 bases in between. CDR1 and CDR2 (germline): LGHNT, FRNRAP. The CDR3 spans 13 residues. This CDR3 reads CASGLLNTGELFF. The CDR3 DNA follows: TGTGCTAGTGGTTTGCTTAACACCGGGGAGCTGTTTTTT. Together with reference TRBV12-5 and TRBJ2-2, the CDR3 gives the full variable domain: DARVTQTPRHKVTEMGQEVTMRCQPILGHNTVFWYRQTMMQGLELLAYFRNRAPLDDSGMPKDRFSAEMPDATLATLKIQPSEPRDSAVYFCASGLLNTGELFFGEGSRLTVL.

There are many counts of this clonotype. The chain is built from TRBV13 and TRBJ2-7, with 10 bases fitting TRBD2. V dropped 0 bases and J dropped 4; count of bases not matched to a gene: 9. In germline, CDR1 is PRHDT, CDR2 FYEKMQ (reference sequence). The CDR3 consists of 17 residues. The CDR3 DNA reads TGTGCCAGCAGCTTAGGCGCTAGCGGGGGTGCAATATACGAGCAGTACTTC. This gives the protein CASSLGASGGAIYEQYF.

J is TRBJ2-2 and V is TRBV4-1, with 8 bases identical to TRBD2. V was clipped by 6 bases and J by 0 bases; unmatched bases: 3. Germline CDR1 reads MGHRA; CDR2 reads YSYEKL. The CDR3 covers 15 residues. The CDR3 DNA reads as TGCGCCAGCAGGATAGCGGGACCGAACACCGGGGAGCTGTTTTTT. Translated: CASRIAGPNTGELFF.

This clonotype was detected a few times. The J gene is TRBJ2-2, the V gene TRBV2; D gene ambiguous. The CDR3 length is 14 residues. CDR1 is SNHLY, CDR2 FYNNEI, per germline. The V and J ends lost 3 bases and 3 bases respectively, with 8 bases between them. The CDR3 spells CASSEHSYTGELFF. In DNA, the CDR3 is TGTGCCAGCAGTGAGCACAGTTACACCGGGGAGCTGTTTTTT.

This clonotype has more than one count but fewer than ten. The CDR3: CASSPGGARSDTQYF. DNA for the CDR3: TGCGCCAGCAGCCCCGGGGGGGCACGGTCGGATACGCAGTATTTT. The V call is TRBV5-1, the J call TRBJ2-3, with TRBD2 matching over 8 bases. Germline assignment: CDR1 SGHRS and CDR2 YFSETQ. Trimming removed 4 bases from V and 6 bases from J; junction bases left unmatched: 10. The CDR3 runs 15 residues.

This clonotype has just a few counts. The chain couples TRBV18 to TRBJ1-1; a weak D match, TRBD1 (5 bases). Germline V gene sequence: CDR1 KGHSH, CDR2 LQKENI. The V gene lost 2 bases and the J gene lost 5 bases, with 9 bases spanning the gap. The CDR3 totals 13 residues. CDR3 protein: CASSPMGVTEAFF. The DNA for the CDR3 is TGTGCCAGCTCACCAATGGGGGTTACTGAAGCTTTCTTT. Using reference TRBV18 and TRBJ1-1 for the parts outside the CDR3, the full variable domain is NAGVMQNPRHLVRRRGQEARLRCSPMKGHSHVYWYRQLPEEGLKFMVYLQKENIIDESGMPKERFSAEFPKEGPSILRIQQVVRGDSAAYFCASSPMGVTEAFFGQGTRLTVV.

For the CDR3, the DNA is TGTGCCAGCAGCCTGCGAGAGGCCAACGTCCTGACTTTC. This codes for CASSLREANVLTF. The chain is built from TRBV7-9 and TRBJ2-6; D remains unclear. Germline V gene sequence: CDR1 SEHNR, CDR2 FQNEAQ (reference sequence). Trimming took off 5 bases at V and 6 bases at J, with 8 bases between the two ends. The CDR3 covers 13 residues.

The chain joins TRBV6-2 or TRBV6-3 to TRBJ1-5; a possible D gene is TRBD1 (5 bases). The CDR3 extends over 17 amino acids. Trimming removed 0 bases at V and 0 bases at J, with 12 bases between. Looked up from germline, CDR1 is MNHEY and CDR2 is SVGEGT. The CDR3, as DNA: TGTGCCAGCAGTTACTCGGTACAGGCTTATAGCAATCAGCCCCAGCATTTT. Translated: CASSYSVQAYSNQPQHF.

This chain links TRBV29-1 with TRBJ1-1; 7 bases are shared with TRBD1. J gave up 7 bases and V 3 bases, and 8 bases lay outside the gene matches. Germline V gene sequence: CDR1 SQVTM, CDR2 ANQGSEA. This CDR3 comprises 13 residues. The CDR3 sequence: CSVDSPGQYEAFF. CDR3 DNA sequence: TGCAGCGTTGACTCCCCGGGACAGTATGAAGCTTTCTTT.